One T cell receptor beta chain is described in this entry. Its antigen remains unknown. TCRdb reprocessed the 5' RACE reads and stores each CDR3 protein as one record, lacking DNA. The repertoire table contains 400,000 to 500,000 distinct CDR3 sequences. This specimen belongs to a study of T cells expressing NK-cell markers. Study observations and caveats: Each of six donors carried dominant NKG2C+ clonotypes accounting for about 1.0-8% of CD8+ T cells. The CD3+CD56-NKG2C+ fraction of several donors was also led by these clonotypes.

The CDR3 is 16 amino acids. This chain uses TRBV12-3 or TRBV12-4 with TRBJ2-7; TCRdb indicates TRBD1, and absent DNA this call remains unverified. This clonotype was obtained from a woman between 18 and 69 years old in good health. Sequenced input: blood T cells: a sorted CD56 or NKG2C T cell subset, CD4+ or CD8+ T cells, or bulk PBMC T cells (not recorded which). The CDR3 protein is CASSRTATTSSYEQYF.